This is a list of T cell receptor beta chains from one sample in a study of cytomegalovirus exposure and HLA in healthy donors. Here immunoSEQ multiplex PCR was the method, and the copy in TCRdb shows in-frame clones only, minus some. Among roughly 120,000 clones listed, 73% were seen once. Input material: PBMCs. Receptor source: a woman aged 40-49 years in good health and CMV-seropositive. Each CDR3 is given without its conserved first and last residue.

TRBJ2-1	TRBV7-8	ASSLQDREANEQF
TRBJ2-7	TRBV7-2	ASSLGGGSREQY
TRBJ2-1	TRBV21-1	ASSIPRADEQF
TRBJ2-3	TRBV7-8	ASSPSGKSSTDTQY
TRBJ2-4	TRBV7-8	ASSSSSGGAAKNIQY
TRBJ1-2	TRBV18	ASSPRDRGNYGYT
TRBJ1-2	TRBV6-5	ASSPKSSGYT
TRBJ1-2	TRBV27	ASSATGTLGYT
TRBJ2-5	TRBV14	ASSPQTRSETQY
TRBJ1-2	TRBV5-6	ASSPLSTGLAPKGYT
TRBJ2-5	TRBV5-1	ASSPSRETQY
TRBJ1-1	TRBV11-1	ASSPGDRPNTEAF
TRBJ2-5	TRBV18	ASYRTGQETQY
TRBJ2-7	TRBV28	ATSVSISPYEQY
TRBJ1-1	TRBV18	ASSPDTEAF
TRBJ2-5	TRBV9	ASSVGVRGGGETQY
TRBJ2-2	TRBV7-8	ASSPPLRTSANTGELF
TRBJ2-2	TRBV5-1	ASSLYPSGTNTGELF
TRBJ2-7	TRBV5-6	ASSRGDRGSSYEQY
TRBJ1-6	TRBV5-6	ASSLSRQGNSPLH
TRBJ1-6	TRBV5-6	ASSYRDRRSHSYNSPLH
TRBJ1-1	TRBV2	ASTGAEAF
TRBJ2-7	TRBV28	ASSLYDTTYEQY
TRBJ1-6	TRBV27	ASSLVRQGNSPLH
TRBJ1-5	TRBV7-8	ASSLMSGYNQPQH
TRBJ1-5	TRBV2	ASKRGRNQPQH
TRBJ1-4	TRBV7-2	ASSTMDRGLATNEKLF
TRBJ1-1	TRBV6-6	ASSPTGGSLNTEAF
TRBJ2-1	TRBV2	ASSVGSVEQF
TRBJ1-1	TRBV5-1	ASSLTVGLGGQGARNTEAF
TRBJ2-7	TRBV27	ASSLSLTSRAYEQY
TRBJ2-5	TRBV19	ATQDRRLAGSGETQY
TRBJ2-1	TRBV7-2	ASSLAGTSGLNEQF
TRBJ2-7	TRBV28	ASTRGGDYEQY
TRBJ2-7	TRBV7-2	ASSLGGTGGYEQY
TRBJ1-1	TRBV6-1	ASSRSGGEAF
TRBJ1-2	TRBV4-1	ASSQGRGGHYGYT
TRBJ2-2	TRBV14	ASSQVASGELF
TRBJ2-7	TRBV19	ASSRDQDSTYEQY
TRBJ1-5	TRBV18	ASSPDRGRNQPQH
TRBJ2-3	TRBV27	ASSLGDSGGGRGTQY
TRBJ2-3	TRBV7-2	ASMAGGPDTDTQY
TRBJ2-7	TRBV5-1	ASSLARTRHYEQY
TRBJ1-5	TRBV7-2	ASSLRDRGDQPQH
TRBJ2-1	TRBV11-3	ASSFGTSSYNEQF
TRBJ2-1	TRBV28	ASSSGGQF
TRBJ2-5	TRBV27	ASSRLAATEETQY
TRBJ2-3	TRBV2	ASRQLAGGPDTQY
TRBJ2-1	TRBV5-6	ASSLERSISYNEQF
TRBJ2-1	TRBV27	ASSLPGATGGLYNEQF
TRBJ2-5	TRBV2	ASSASGVFLTQY
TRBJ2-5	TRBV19	ASSIEGSSKRETQY
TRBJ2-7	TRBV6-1	ASSVDRTTNEQY
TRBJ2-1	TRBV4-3	ASSQERRYEQF
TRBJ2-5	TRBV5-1	ASSSGGLAGPFQETQY
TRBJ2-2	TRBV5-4	ASGPPGQGTGELF
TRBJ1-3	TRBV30	AWSTGAGNTIY
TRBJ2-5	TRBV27	ASSSGTRVQETQY
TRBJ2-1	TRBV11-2	ASTFGGSHEQF